These 2 T cell receptor beta chains came from one sample sequenced in a study of shared clonotypes between healthy human individuals (dated by TCRdb to 2018 to 2020). The library was obtained by the immunoSEQ multiplex PCR assay. TCRdb provides this immuneACCESS table in a form limited to in-frame rearrangements. Some clones are lacking; in checked studies, under half of them reflect an unresolved V gene, and why the rest are absent is not known. The sample table holds roughly 720,000 clones, of which about nine tenths were seen once. The ten largest clones take up about 33% of the sample. Sequenced: memory CD8+ T cells from PBMCs. The sample's cell subset or site label, in plain terms: CD45RO+ cells pooled with CCR7-negative TemRA cells. These receptor sequences come from a man aged 18 to 30 in good health. Some clones in this sample may be carry-over from other donors' samples.

The chain combines TRBV6-5 with TRBJ1-2; D is unclear. Germline CDR1 is MNHEY and CDR2 is SVGAGI. Trimming left V 10 bases short and J 0 bases short, with 12 bases between. The CDR3 extends over 13 amino acids. For the CDR3, the DNA is TGTGCCACCAATCCGAGCCCTAACTATGGCTACACCTTC. As protein: CATNPSPNYGYTF.

V usage is TRBV9 and J usage is TRBJ2-2; D tentatively fits TRBD1 or TRBD2 (5 bases each). Between the trimmed V and J ends, which lost 6 bases and 5 bases, there was a span of 17 bases. This CDR3 has 15 amino acids. In germline, CDR1 is SGDLS, CDR2 YYNGEE. CDR3 protein: CASTAEGSPTGELFF. The CDR3 bases are TGTGCCAGCACCGCAGAGGGGAGCCCAACCGGGGAGCTGTTTTTT.